The clone carrying this T cell receptor (beta chain) was seen ten or more times. The CDR3 runs 13 residues. In germline, CDR1 is PRHDT, CDR2 FYEKMQ (reference sequence). Trimming left V 8 bases short and J 4 bases short, with 14 bases between. The sample originates from a study of low-dose radiotherapy and immunotherapy resistance in tumors. Looking at the study overall: Cohort 1 was given 0.5 Gy per fraction every 2 weeks, for 6.5 Gy total. Dosing of intravenous cyclophosphamide at 200 mg/m2 occurred every two weeks and took place one day prior to radiation and immunotherapy.

Priming of first-strand cDNA relied on TRAV- and TRBV-specific primers (covering alpha and beta chains). PCR amplification of the TCRs was performed with Phusion for 20 PCR cycles, and it relied on a constant-region primer together with a V-primer adapter. TCRdb itself ran the reads through MiXCR, one entry per CDR3 protein. The table includes around 83,000 distinct CDR3 sequences, under 20% detected once. Time point noted: before trial treatment. The gene calls are TRBV13 and TRBJ1-1; a possible D gene is TRBD1 (5 bases). Material: PBMCs, obtained before treatment. This sequence was found in a male donor with prostate cancer. CDR3 DNA sequence: TGTGCCAGCCTTCGGGGGTTCGGCACTGAAGCTTTCTTT. This encodes CASLRGFGTEAFF. Based on the CDR3 plus reference TRBV13 and TRBJ1-1, the full variable domain is AAGVIQSPRHLIKEKRETATLKCYPIPRHDTVYWYQQGPGQDPQFLISFYEKMQSDKGSIPDRFSAQQFSDYHSELNMSSLELGDSALYFCASLRGFGTEAFFGQGTRLTVV.